This is a list of T cell receptor beta chains from one sample in a study of blood T cell repertoires in COVID-19. Data came from immunoSEQ multiplex PCR; TCRdb stores just in-frame clones and leaves some out. The sample has about 56,000 clones, roughly 82% seen once; the top ten hold roughly 7.7%. Specimen: peripheral blood. The receptor source for this set is an elderly woman with acute or convalescent COVID-19. CDR3s leave out the opening cysteine and the closing phenylalanine or tryptophan. A D gene is named only where the DNA matches it firmly.

D,J,V,CDR3
TRBD1,TRBJ2-7,TRBV28,ASSRGQGILYEQY
NA,TRBJ2-7,TRBV19,ASSPGLNYEQY
TRBD1,TRBJ2-2,TRBV28,ASSKGQRNTGELF
TRBD1,TRBJ2-5,TRBV7-9,ASNSTHRGRGTQY
TRBD1,TRBJ2-1,TRBV28,ASSSGQGIEF
NA,TRBJ2-7,TRBV6-1,ASSEVSGTYEQY
NA,TRBJ1-1,TRBV7-2,ASRTVEIMNTEAF
TRBD1,TRBJ2-7,TRBV5-8,ASSWSGQGAYEQY
NA,TRBJ2-7,TRBV11-1,ASSLIAGAYEQY
NA,TRBJ1-5,TRBV10-3,AISEGGLSNQPQH
NA,TRBJ1-2,TRBV6-5,ASSSRTASTGYT
NA,TRBJ1-5,TRBV2,ASSEARGGQPQH
NA,TRBJ2-2,TRBV27,ASSLGQPTGELF
NA,TRBJ1-1,TRBV27,ASSPDTLNTEAF
TRBD2,TRBJ2-7,TRBV30,AWSHTSGEQY
TRBD2,TRBJ2-1,TRBV29-1,SVEGGSSYNEQF
NA,TRBJ2-5,TRBV6-5,ASSVGVRETQY
TRBD2,TRBJ2-1,TRBV15,ASSQGGFNEQF
NA,TRBJ2-3,TRBV2,ASGRGMSDTQY
TRBD1,TRBJ1-2,TRBV28,ASIETGGAGLGGYT
TRBD1,TRBJ2-7,TRBV2,ASNRGYEQY
TRBD1,TRBJ1-2,TRBV2,ASSPGTGEFSGYT
TRBD2,TRBJ2-5,TRBV5-1,ASSLGAGGLGETQY
TRBD1,TRBJ1-5,TRBV28,ASSRRTGSDQPQH
NA,TRBJ1-4,TRBV11-3,ASSYGPTREATNEKLF
TRBD2,TRBJ2-1,TRBV29-1,SVGSGGVNEQF
TRBD1,TRBJ2-2,TRBV11-3,ASSLGQWDSPNTGELF
NA,TRBJ2-7,TRBV14,ASSQGWRYEQY
NA,TRBJ1-3,TRBV19,ASSISPAGGSGNTIY
NA,TRBJ1-6,TRBV6-1,ASSETVQGLGRNSPLH